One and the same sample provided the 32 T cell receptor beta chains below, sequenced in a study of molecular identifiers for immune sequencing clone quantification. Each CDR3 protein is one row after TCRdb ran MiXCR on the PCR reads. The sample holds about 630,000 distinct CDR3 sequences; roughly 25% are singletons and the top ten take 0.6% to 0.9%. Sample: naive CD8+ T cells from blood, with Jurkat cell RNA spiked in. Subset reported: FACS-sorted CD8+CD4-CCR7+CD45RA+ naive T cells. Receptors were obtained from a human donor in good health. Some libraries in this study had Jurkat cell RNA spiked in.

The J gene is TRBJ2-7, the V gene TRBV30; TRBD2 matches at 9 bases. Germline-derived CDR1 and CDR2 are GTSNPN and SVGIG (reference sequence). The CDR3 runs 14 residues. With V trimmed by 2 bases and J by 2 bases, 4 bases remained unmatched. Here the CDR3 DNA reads TGTGCCTGGAGTTACCTAGCGGGGCCCTACGAGCAGTACTTC. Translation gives CAWSYLAGPYEQYF.

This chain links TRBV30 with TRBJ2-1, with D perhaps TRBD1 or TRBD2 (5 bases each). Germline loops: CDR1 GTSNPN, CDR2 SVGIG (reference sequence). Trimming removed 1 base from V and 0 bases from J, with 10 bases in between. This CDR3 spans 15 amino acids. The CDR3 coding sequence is TGTGCCTGGAGTGGAGGGACCTACTCCTACAATGAGCAGTTCTTC. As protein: CAWSGGTYSYNEQFF.

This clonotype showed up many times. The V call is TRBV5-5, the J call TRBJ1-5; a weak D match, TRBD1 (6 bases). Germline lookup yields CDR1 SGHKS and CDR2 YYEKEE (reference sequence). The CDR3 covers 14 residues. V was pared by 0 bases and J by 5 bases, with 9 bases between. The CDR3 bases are TGTGCCAGCAGCTTGGCACCAGGGGATCAGCCCCAGCATTTT. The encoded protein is CASSLAPGDQPQHF.

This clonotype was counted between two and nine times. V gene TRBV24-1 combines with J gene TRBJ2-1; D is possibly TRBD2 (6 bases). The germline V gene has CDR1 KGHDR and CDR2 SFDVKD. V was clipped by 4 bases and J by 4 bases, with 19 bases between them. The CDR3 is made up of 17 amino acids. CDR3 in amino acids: CATSDPGRRRGYNEQFF. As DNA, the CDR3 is TGTGCCACCAGTGACCCCGGGCGGAGGCGGGGTTACAATGAGCAGTTCTTC.

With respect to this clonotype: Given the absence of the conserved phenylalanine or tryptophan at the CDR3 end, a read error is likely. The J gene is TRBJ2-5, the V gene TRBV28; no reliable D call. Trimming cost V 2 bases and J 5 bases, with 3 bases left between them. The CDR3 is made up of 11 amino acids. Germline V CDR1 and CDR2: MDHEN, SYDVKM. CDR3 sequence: CASSLQETQYS. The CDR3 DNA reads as TGTGCCAGCAGTTTACAGGAGACCCAGTACTCC.

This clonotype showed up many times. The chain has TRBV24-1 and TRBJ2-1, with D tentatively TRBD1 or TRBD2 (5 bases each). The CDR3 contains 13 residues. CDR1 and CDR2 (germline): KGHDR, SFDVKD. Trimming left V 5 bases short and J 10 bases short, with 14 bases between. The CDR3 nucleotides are TGTGCCACCAGTGCGCTCCGGGGCAGCGAGCAGTTCTTC. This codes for CATSALRGSEQFF.

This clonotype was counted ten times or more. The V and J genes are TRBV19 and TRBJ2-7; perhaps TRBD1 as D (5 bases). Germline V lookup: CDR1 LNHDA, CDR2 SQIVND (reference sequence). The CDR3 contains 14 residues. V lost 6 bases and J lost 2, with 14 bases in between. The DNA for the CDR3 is TGTGCCAGTAGCCCCGGACACACTACCTACGAGCAGTACTTC. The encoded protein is CASSPGHTTYEQYF.

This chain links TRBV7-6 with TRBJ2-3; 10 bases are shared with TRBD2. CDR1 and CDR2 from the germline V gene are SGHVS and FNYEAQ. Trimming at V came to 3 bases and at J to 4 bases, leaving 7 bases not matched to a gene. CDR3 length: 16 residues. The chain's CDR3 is CASSFLSGGVPDTQYF. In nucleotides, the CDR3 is TGTGCCAGCAGCTTCCTAAGCGGGGGGGTCCCAGATACGCAGTATTTT.

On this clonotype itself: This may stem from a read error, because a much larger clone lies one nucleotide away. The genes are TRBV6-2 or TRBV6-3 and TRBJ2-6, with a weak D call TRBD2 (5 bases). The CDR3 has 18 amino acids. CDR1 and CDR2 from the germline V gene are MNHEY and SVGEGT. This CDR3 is CDSSYLREGVAGANVLTF. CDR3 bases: TGTGACAGCAGTTACTTGAGAGAGGGAGTCGCTGGGGCCAACGTCCTGACTTTC.

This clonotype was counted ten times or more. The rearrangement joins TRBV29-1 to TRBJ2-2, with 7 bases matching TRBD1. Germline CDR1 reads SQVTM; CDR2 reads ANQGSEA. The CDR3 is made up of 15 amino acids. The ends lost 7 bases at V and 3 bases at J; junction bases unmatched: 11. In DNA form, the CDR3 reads TGCAGCGGGACAGGCGATCCCCCCCACACCGGGGAGCTGTTTTTT. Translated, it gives CSGTGDPPHTGELFF.

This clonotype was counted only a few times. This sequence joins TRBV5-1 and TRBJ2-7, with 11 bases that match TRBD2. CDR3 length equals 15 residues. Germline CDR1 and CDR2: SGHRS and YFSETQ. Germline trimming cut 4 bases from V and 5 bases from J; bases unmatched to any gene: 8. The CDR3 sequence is CASSGPTSGADEQYF. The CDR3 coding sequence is TGCGCCAGCAGCGGACCGACTAGCGGGGCAGACGAGCAGTACTTC. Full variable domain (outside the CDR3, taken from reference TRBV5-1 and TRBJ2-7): KAGVTQTPRYLIKTRGQQVTLSCSPISGHRSVSWYQQTPGQGLQFLFEYFSETQRNKGNFPGRFSGRQFSNSRSEMNVSTLELGDSALYLCASSGPTSGADEQYFGPGTRLTVT.

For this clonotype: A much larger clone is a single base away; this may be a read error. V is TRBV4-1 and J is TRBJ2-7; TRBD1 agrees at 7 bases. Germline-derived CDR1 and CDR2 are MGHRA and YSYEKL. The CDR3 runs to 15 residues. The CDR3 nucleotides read TGCGCCAGCAGCCAGTCCCGGACAGGTTCCTACGAGCGGTACTTC. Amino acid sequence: CASSQSRTGSYERYF.

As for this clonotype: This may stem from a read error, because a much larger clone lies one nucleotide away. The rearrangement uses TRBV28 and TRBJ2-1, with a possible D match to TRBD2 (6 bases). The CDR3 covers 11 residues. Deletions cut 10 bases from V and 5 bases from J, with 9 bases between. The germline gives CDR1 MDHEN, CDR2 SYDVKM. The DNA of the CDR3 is TGTGCCACGGGACTGCACAATGAGCAGTTCTTC. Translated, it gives CATGLHNEQFF.

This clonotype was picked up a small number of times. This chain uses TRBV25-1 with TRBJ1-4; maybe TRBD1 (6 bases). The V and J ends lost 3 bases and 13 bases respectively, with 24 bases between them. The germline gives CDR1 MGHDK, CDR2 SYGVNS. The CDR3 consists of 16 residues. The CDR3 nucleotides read TGTGCCAGCAGTGAGGAGAACCGGGACACAAGTTTCGTACTGTTTTTT. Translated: CASSEENRDTSFVLFF.

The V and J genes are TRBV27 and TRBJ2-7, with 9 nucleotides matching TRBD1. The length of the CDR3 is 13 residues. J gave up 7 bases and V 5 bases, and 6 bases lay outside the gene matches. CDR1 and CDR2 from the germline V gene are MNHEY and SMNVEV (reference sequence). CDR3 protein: CASSPVTGGEQYF. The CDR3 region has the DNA TGTGCCAGCAGTCCCGTGACAGGGGGAGAGCAGTACTTC.

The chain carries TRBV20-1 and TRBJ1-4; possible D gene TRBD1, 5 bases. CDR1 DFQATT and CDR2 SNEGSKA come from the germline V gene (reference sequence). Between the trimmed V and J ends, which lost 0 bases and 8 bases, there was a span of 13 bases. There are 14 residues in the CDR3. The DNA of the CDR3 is TGCAGTGCTAGAGATATCAGGGTAGGGGAAAAACTGTTTTTT. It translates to CSARDIRVGEKLFF.

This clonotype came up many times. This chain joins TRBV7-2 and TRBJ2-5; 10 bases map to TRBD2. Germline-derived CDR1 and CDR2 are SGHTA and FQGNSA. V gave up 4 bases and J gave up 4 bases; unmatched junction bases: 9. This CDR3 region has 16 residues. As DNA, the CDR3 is TGTGCCAGCAGCTCGCTAGCGGGGGCAGGTGCAGAGACCCAGTACTTC. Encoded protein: CASSSLAGAGAETQYF.

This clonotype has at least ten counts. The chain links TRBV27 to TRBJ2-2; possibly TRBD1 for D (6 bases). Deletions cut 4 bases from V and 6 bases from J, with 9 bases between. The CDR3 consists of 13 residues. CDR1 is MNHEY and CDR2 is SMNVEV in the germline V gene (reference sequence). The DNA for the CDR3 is TGTGCCAGCAGTTGGGACAATCCCGGGGAGCTGTTTTTT. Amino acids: CASSWDNPGELFF.

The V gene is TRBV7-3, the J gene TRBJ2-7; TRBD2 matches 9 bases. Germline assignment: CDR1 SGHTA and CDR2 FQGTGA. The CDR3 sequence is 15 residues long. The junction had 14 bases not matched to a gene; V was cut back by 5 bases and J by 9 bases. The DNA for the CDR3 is TGTGCCAGCAGCCCCCCCGGTAGCGGGGGTTCCGTGCAGTACTTC. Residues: CASSPPGSGGSVQYF.

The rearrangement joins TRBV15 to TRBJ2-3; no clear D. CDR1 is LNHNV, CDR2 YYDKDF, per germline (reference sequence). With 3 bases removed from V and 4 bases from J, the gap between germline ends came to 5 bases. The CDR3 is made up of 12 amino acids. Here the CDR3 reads CATSRFPDTQYF. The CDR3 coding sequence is TGTGCCACCAGCAGGTTCCCAGATACGCAGTATTTT.

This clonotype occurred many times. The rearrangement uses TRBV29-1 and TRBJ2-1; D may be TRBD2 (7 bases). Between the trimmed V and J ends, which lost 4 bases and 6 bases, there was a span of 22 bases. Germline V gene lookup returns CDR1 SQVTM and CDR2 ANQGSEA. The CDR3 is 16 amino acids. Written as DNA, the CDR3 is TGCAGCGTTGTCGGGAAGGAGGGGGGGTTTGTCAATGAGCAGTTCTTC. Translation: CSVVGKEGGFVNEQFF.

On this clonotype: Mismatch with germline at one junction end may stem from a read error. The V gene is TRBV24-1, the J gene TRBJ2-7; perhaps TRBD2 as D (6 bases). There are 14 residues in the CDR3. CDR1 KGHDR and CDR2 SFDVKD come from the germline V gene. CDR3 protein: CATSGDFDSYEQCF. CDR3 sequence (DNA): TGTGCCACCAGTGGGGACTTCGACTCCTACGAGCAGTGCTTC.

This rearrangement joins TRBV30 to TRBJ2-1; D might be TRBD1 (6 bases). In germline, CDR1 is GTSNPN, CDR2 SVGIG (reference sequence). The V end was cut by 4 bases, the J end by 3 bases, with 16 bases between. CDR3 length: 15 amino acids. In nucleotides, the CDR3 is TGTGCCTGGACCCCCACAGGGTTTATCTACAATGAGCAGTTCTTC. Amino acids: CAWTPTGFIYNEQFF.

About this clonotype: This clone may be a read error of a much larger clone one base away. The DNA for the CDR3 is TGTGCCAGCAGCGTATCCGGGAGGGTCCCAGATACGCAGTATTTT. This translates into CASSVSGRVPDTQYF. The genes are TRBV9 and TRBJ2-3; 8 bases match TRBD2. Germline trimming cut 1 base from V and 4 bases from J; bases unmatched to any gene: 5. Germline CDR1 reads SGDLS; CDR2 reads YYNGEE. The CDR3 is 15 amino acids.

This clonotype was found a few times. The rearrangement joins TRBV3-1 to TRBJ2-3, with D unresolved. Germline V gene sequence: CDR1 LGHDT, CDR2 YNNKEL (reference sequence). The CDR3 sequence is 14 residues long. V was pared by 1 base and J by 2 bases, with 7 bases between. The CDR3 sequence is CASSQVGYTDTQYF. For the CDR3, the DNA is TGTGCCAGCAGCCAAGTAGGATACACAGATACGCAGTATTTT.

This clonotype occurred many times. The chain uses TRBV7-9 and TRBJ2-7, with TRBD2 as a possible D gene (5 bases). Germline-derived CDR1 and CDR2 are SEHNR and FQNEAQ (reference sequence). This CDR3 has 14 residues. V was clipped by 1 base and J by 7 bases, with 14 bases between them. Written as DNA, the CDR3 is TGTGCCAGCAGCTTAGAGTACCCTCCGGGAGAGCAGTACTTC. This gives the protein CASSLEYPPGEQYF.

CDR3 nucleotides: TGTGCCAGCAGTTTCGGGTCGGGGGTAGCTGAGACCCAGTACTTC. Translating it yields CASSFGSGVAETQYF. This chain connects TRBV27 to TRBJ2-5; D is possibly TRBD2 (6 bases). The CDR3 runs 15 residues. CDR1 MNHEY and CDR2 SMNVEV come from the germline V gene (reference sequence). The V end was cut by 3 bases, the J end by 5 bases, with 16 bases between.

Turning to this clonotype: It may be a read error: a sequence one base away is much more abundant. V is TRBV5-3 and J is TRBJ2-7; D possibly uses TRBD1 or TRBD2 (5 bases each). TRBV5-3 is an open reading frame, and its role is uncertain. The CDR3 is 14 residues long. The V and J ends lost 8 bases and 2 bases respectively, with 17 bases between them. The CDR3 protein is CASSVGRGPYEQYF. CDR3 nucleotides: TGTGCCAGCAGCGTGGGACGGGGTCCCTACGAGCAGTACTTC.

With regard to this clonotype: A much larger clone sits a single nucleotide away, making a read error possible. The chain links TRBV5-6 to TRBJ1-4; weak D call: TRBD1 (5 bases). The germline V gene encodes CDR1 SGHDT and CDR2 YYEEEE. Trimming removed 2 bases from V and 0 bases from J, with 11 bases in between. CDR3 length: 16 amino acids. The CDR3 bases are TGTGCCAGCAGCTTTTCAACAGGTCCAACTAATGAAAAACTGTTTTTT. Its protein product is CASSFSTGPTNEKLFF.

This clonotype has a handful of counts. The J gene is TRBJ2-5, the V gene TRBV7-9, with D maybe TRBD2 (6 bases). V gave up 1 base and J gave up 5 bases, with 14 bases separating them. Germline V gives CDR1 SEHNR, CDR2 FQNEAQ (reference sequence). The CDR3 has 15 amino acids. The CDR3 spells CASSLVAAEGETQYF. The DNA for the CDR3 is TGTGCCAGCAGCTTAGTTGCAGCGGAGGGGGAGACCCAGTACTTC.

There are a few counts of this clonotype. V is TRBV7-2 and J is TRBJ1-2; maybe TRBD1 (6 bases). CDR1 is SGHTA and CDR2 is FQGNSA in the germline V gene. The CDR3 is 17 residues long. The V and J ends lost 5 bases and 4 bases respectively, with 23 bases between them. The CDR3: CASSPSGTPLGSYGYTF. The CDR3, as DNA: TGTGCCAGCAGCCCCTCCGGGACACCCCTGGGTAGCTATGGCTACACCTTC.

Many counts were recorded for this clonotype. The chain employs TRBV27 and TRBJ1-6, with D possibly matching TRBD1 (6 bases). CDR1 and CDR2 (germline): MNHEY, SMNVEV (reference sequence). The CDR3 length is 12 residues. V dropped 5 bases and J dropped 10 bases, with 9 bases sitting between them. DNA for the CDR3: TGTGCCAGCAGTCCAAGGGGGTCACCCCTCCACTTT. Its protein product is CASSPRGSPLHF.